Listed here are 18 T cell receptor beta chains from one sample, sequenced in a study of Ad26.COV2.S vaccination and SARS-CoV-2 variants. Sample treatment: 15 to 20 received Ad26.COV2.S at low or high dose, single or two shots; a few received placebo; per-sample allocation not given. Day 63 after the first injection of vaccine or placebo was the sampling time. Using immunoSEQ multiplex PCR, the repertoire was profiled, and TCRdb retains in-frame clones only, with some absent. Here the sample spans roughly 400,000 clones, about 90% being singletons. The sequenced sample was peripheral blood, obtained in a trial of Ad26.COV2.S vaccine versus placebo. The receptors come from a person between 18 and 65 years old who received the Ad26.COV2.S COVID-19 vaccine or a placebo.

The CDR3 loop is CASSWDGRSQPDTQYF. The CDR3 region has the DNA TGTGCCAGCAGCTGGGACGGGAGAAGTCAACCGGATACGCAGTATTTT. The genes are TRBV5-6 and TRBJ2-3; D may be TRBD2 (6 bases). The V gene lost 3 bases and the J gene lost 6 bases, with 20 bases spanning the gap. CDR3 length equals 16 residues. Germline V gene sequence: CDR1 SGHDT, CDR2 YYEEEE.

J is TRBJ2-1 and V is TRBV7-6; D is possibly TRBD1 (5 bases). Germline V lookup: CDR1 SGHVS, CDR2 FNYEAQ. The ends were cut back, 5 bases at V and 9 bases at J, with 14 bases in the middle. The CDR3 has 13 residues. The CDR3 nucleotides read TGTGCCAGCAGCCAGCGATCCGACAGTGAGCAGTTCTTC. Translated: CASSQRSDSEQFF.

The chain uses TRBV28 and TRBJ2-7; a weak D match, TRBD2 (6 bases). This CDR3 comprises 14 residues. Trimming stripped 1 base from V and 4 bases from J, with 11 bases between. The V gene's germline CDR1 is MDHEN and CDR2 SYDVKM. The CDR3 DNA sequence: TGTGCCAGCAGTTTATTAACTAGCCGGTACGAGCAGTACTTC. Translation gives CASSLLTSRYEQYF.

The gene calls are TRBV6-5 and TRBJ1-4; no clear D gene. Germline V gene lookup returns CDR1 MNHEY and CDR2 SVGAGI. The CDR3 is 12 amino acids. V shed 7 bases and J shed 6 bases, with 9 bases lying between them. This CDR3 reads CASISGDEKLFF. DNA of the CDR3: TGTGCCAGCATCAGTGGAGATGAAAAACTGTTTTTT.

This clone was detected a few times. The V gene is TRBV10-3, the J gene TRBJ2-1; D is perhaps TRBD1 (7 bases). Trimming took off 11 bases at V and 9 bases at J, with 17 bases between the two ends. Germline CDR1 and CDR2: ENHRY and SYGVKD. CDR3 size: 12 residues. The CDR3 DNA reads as TGTGCCGGCGGGACAGACGACCGTGAGCAGTTCTTC. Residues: CAGGTDDREQFF.

The CDR3 bases are TGTGCCAGCAGCTTAGGCCTAGGGGGTAATCAGCCCCAGCATTTT. The encoded protein is CASSLGLGGNQPQHF. The V call is TRBV13, the J call TRBJ1-5; possible D gene TRBD1, 6 bases. Trimming took 0 bases from V and 4 from J, leaving 10 bases between them. The germline gives CDR1 PRHDT, CDR2 FYEKMQ (reference sequence). The CDR3 consists of 15 residues.

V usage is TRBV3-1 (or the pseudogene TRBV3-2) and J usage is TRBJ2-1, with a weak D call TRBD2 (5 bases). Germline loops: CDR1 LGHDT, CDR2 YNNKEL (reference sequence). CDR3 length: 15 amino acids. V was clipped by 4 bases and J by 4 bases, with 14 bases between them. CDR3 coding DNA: TGTGCCAGCAGCCTAGCGAGAGGGCTTTACAATGAGCAGTTCTTC. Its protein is CASSLARGLYNEQFF.

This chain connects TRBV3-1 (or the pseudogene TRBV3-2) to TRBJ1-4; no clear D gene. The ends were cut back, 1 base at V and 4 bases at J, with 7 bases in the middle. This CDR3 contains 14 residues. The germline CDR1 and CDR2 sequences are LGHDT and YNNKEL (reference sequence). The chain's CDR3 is CASSQAHLNEKLFF. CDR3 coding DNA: TGTGCCAGCAGCCAAGCACATCTTAATGAAAAACTGTTTTTT.

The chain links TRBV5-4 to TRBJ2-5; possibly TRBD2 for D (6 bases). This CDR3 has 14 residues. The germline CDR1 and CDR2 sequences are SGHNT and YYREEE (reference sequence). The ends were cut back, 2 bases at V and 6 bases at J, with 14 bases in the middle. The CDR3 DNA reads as TGTGCCAGCAGCTTCGGCGGGATCGCCCAGACCCAGTACTTC. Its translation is CASSFGGIAQTQYF.

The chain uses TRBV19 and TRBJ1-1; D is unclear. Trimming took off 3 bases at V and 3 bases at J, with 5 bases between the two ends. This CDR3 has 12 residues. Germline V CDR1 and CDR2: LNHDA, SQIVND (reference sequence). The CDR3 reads CASSMMDTEAFF. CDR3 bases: TGTGCCAGTAGTATGATGGACACTGAAGCTTTCTTT. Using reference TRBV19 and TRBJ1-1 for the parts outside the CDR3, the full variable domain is DGGITQSPKYLFRKEGQNVTLSCEQNLNHDAMYWYRQDPGQGLRLIYYSQIVNDFQKGDIAEGYSVSREKKESFPLTVTSAQKNPTAFYLCASSMMDTEAFFGQGTRLTVV.

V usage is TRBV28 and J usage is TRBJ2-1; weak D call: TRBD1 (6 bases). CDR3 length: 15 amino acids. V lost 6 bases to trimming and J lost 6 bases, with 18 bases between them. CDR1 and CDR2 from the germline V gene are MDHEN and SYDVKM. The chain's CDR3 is CASSTQGGIVNEQFF. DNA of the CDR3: TGTGCCAGCAGCACCCAAGGGGGTATCGTCAATGAGCAGTTCTTC.

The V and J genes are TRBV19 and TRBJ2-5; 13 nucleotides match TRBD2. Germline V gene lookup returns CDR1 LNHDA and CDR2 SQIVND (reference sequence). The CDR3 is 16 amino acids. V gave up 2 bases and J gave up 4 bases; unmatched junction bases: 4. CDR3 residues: CASSITGLAGTETQYF. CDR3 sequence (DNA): TGTGCCAGTAGTATAACGGGACTAGCGGGAACAGAGACCCAGTACTTC.

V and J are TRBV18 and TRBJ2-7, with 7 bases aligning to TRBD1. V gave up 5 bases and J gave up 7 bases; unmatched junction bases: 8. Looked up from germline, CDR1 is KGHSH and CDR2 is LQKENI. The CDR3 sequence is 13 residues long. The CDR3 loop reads CASSSQQGFEQYF. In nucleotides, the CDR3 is TGTGCCAGCTCATCCCAACAGGGGTTTGAGCAGTACTTC.

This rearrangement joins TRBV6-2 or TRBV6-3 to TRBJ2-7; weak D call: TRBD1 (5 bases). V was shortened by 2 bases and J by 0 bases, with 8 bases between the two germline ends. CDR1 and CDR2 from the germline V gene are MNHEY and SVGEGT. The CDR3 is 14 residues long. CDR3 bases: TGTGCCAGCAGTTACGAACAGGACTCCTACGAGCAGTACTTC. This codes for CASSYEQDSYEQYF.

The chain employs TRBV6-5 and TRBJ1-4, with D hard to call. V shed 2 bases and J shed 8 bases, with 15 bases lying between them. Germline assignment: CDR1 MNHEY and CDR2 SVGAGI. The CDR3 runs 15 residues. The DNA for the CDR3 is TGTGCCAGCAGTTACGGTGTCTCTCGGTCAGAAAAACTGTTTTTT. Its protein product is CASSYGVSRSEKLFF.

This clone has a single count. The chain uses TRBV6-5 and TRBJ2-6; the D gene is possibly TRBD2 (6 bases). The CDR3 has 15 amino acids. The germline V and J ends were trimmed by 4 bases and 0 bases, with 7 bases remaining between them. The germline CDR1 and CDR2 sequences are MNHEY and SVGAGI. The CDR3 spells CASSWGLSGANVLTF. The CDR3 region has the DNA TGTGCCAGCAGTTGGGGACTCTCTGGGGCCAACGTCCTGACTTTC.

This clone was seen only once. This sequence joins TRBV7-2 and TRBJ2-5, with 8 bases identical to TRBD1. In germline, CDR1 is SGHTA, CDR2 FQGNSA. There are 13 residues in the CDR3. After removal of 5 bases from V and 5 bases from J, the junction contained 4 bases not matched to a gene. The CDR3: CASSPDRDETQYF. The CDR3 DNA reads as TGTGCCAGCAGCCCGGACAGGGATGAGACCCAGTACTTC.

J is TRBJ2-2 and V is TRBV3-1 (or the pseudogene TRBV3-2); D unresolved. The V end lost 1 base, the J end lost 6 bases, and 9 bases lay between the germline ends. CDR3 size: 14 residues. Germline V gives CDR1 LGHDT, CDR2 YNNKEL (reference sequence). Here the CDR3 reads CASSQVEHAGELFF. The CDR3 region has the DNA TGTGCCAGCAGCCAAGTAGAACACGCCGGGGAGCTGTTTTTT.